This TCR beta chain was recovered during a study of blood T cell repertoires in COVID-19 (dated by TCRdb to 2019 to 2021). With regard to the full study: Samples covering the acute and convalescent phases of COVID-19 were provided by collaborators in the United States, Italy and Spain. The material from the prospective study consisted of cDNA or gDNA derived from T cells, B-cell-depleted T cells, or PBMCs. Deeply sampled blood TCRbeta repertoires from subjects exposed to, actively infected with, or recovered from COVID-19 were included in the dataset. The repertoires were released in a freely available public database intended as a resource for research on the immune response to SARS-CoV-2. Samples came from the ongoing ImmuneRACE study (first 160 participants) plus 1,254 subjects from 6 global collaborators. The sample metadata nearly always contained a de-identified subject ID, COVID-19 status, age in years and sex. Where available, HLA class I and class II types were obtained from metadata supplied by the sample provider rather than from assay-based typing.

TCRbeta CDR3 regions were amplified from genomic DNA by means of the immunoSEQ Assay, a bias-controlled multiplex PCR. The source study handled its data this way. Within the assay, amplification of reference gene primers was used to estimate how many nucleated cells each sample contained. Sequence reads were collapsed and filtered to measure the absolute abundance of every unique TCRbeta CDR3 rearrangement. For each sample, productive Simpson clonality was calculated by taking the square root of Simpson's diversity index across productive rearrangements. The clones in this table, taken by TCRdb from immuneACCESS, are in-frame only. Not every clone is retained; where verified, under half of the shortfall comes from an unresolved V gene, and the cause of the rest is unknown. Clonal size and the V and J genes are those of that table, whereas D and trimming came from the DNA. The sample data list 250,000 or so clones, and approximately 83% of these were observed just once. The ten largest clonotypes hold around 3.6% of the sample.

In the prospective study, participants were 18 to 89 years old, resided in under 30 geographic areas of the United States, and were enrolled through a virtual design. In the prospective study, participants were assigned to cohorts based on the clinical history participants reported in a screening survey and a study questionnaire. For ImmuneRACE Cohort 3, a participant was defined as recovered based on two consecutive negative NP/OP PCR tests, clearance by a healthcare professional, or resolution of symptoms. Each participant in the prospective study had whole blood, serum and a nasopharyngeal or oropharyngeal swab collected by mobile phlebotomists. Prospective study participants could optionally give additional blood draws and questionnaires over an approximately 2-month period. Prospective study blood samples were shipped either frozen or at room temperature before DNA extraction. Details on this clone: Its antigen is currently not known. Base qualities are not provided; no much larger clone lies one nucleotide away.

Results and caveats for the whole study, not just this receptor: Clinical and demographic metadata were provided uncurated, with the amount varying by source and participant.

The CDR3 covers 13 residues, taking in both the cysteine and the phenylalanine. The DNA shown is the 39-base CDR3, in frame from base 1. V loses 3 bases, J loses 3 bases, and the germline ends lie 8 bases apart. Looking up the germline V gene yields CDR1 LGHNA and CDR2 YSLEER. The sequence was collected from a man aged 50 or older who had recovered from COVID-19. Sequencing was done on a sample of PBMCs or T cells enriched from blood (not recorded which). The V and J genes are TRBV4-3 and TRBJ1-1, with the D segment identity uncertain. The sequenced DNA: TGCGCCAGCAGCCAGGTGGAGGACACTGAAGCTTTCTTT. Translated, this gives CASSQVEDTEAFF.